These 5 T cell receptor beta chains were sequenced from one sample in a study of T cell responses to AZD1222 COVID-19 vaccine. The repertoire was sequenced with immunoSEQ multiplex PCR; TCRdb's copy has only in-frame clones and lacks some. The table includes 57,000 or so clones, 65% to 80% detected once. The starting material was peripheral blood, obtained 28 days after the second AZD1222 dose. The origin of the receptors is an adult who received the AZD1222 COVID-19 vaccine.

The chain has TRBV29-1 and TRBJ1-5; TRBD1 agrees at 7 bases. Germline trimming cut 7 bases from V and 6 bases from J; bases unmatched to any gene: 9. Germline loops: CDR1 SQVTM, CDR2 ANQGSEA. The CDR3 runs to 13 residues. CDR3 loop: CSAASGGGQPQHF. The DNA of the CDR3 is TGCAGCGCCGCGTCAGGGGGTGGTCAGCCCCAGCATTTT. Based on the CDR3 plus reference TRBV29-1 and TRBJ1-5, the full variable domain is SAVISQKPSRDICQRGTSLTIQCQVDSQVTMMFWYRQQPGQSLTLIATANQGSEATYESGFVIDKFPISRPNLTFSTLTVSNMSPEDSSIYLCSAASGGGQPQHFGDGTRLSIL.

This clone was recorded once. The chain combines TRBV3-1 (or the pseudogene TRBV3-2) with TRBJ2-1; D ambiguous. V was pared by 0 bases and J by 9 bases, with 15 bases between. This CDR3 has 15 residues. Germline V gene sequence: CDR1 LGHDT, CDR2 YNNKEL (reference sequence). This chain's CDR3 is CASSQDLMGHGEQFF. CDR3 DNA sequence: TGTGCCAGCAGCCAAGATTTAATGGGTCACGGTGAGCAGTTCTTC.

The rearrangement uses TRBV2 and TRBJ1-3, with 9 bases matching TRBD1. With 5 bases clipped from V and 3 bases from J, the junction kept 8 bases outside the gene matches. Germline V lookup: CDR1 SNHLY, CDR2 FYNNEI. The CDR3 extends over 16 amino acids. The CDR3 sequence: CASSTQGTGNGNTIYF. The DNA of the CDR3 is TGTGCCAGCAGTACCCAAGGGACAGGGAATGGAAACACCATATATTTT. Supplemented by reference TRBV2 and TRBJ1-3, the full variable domain reads EPEVTQTPSHQVTQMGQEVILRCVPISNHLYFYWYRQILGQKVEFLVSFYNNEISEKSEIFDDQFSVERPDGSNFTLKIRSTKLEDSAMYFCASSTQGTGNGNTIYFGEGSWLTVV.

The chain recombines TRBV6-5 with TRBJ1-2; D possibly corresponds to TRBD1 (6 bases). This CDR3 is built from 14 residues. Germline lookup yields CDR1 MNHEY and CDR2 SVGAGI. V was cut by 6 bases and J by 5 bases, with 16 bases left in between. The CDR3 loop is CASRTGGLAYGYTF. The CDR3 DNA sequence: TGTGCCAGCAGGACCGGGGGGCTGGCATATGGCTACACCTTC.

The chain links TRBV4-3 to TRBJ1-2; D is unclear. This CDR3 is built from 16 residues. The germline gives CDR1 LGHNA, CDR2 YSLEER. The V end lost 4 bases, the J end lost 2 bases, and 17 bases lay between the germline ends. CDR3 coding DNA: TGCGCCAGCAGCCTTACCTACAGAAACCAAAACTATGGCTACACCTTC. This sequence encodes CASSLTYRNQNYGYTF.